The rows below give T cell receptor beta chains drawn from one sample of a study of blood T cell repertoires in COVID-19. Assay: immunoSEQ multiplex PCR; the TCRdb copy retains only in-frame clones and omits some. The sample includes 70,000 to 90,000 clones, less than 90% of them seen just once. Input material: peripheral blood. These receptors were collected from a man aged 55 to 70 with acute or convalescent COVID-19. Each CDR3 is given with its conserved first and last residue. A D gene is named only where the DNA matches it firmly. Clone size is given for some rows only: seen once, a few or many times, or a class if the clone is expanded.

CDR3 protein	CDR3 DNA	V gene	J gene	D gene	clone size
CASIQGGEGKNIQYF	TGTGCCAGCATCCAAGGAGGGGAAGGCAAAAACATTCAGTACTTC	TRBV6-6	TRBJ2-4	-	-
CASSPDRTNTEAFF	TGTGCCAGCTCACCGGACAGGACGAACACTGAAGCTTTCTTT	TRBV18	TRBJ1-1	TRBD1	-
CASSLNRELTGNTIYF	TGTGCCAGCAGCCTGAACAGGGAATTGACTGGAAACACCATATATTTT	TRBV4-2	TRBJ1-3	-	-
CASSEGGVNTGELFF	TGTGCCAGCAGTGAGGGCGGGGTGAACACCGGGGAGCTGTTTTTT	TRBV2	TRBJ2-2	-	-
CASRPGQVSYEQYF	TGTGCCAGCAGGCCGGGACAGGTTTCTTACGAGCAGTACTTC	TRBV27	TRBJ2-7	TRBD1	-
CASSRLAPDTGELFF	TGTGCCAGCAGTAGACTAGCTCCGGACACCGGGGAGCTGTTTTTT	TRBV2	TRBJ2-2	TRBD2	-
CASSLSEGGYTF	TGTGCCAGCAGCCTCTCCGAGGGCGGCTACACCTTC	TRBV3-1/TRBV3-2	TRBJ1-2	-	-
CASSWRRGYEQYF	TGTGCCAGCAGTTGGCGGAGGGGATACGAGCAGTACTTC	TRBV11-2	TRBJ2-7	-	once
CASSQGATGVLEKLFF	TGTGCCAGCAGCCAGGGGGCCACAGGAGTTCTCGAAAAACTGTTTTTT	TRBV3-1/TRBV3-2	TRBJ1-4	-	-
CASSISGRTGDTQYF	TGTGCCAGTAGTATAAGCGGGAGGACGGGTGATACGCAGTATTTT	TRBV19	TRBJ2-3	TRBD2	few
CACAGGDGREKLFF	TGTGCCTGCGCAGGGGGCGATGGTCGGGAAAAACTGTTTTTT	TRBV6-5	TRBJ1-4	TRBD1	-
CASRVGQLSNQPQHF	TGTGCCAGCAGGGTCGGACAGCTTAGCAATCAGCCCCAGCATTTT	TRBV2	TRBJ1-5	-	few
CASSQGWGQNGELFF	TGTGCCAGCAGCCAAGGTTGGGGGCAGAACGGGGAGCTGTTTTTT	TRBV14	TRBJ2-2	-	-
CASSVDGGTGFSGYTF	TGTGCCAGCAGCGTAGACGGGGGGACAGGATTCTCTGGCTACACCTTC	TRBV9	TRBJ1-2	TRBD1	-
CASRGQDDNEQFF	TGTGCCAGCAGGGGACAGGACGACAATGAGCAGTTCTTC	TRBV7-6	TRBJ2-1	TRBD1	-
CASSQTGYYTEAFF	TGTGCCAGCAGTCAAACAGGGTATTACACTGAAGCTTTCTTT	TRBV25-1	TRBJ1-1	-	-
CASRDRGQETQYF	TGTGCCAGTAGGGACAGGGGTCAAGAGACCCAGTACTTC	TRBV19	TRBJ2-5	TRBD1	-
CASSEAGLGGYTF	TGTGCCAGCAGTGAGGCAGGGCTGGGTGGCTACACCTTC	TRBV2	TRBJ1-2	-	-
CASSSARQTSYNEQFF	TGCGCCAGCAGCTCTGCCCGACAGACTTCCTACAATGAGCAGTTCTTC	TRBV5-1	TRBJ2-1	-	-
CSHVQGYTF	TGCAGCCATGTGCAGGGCTACACCTTC	TRBV29-1	TRBJ1-2	-	-
CASSPIGGGSTDTQYF	TGTGCCAGCAGTCCCATTGGGGGAGGGAGCACAGATACGCAGTATTTT	TRBV6-2/TRBV6-3	TRBJ2-3	TRBD2	-
CAPVLRGHQYF	TGTGCCCCCGTCCTCCGGGGACATCAATATTTT	TRBV24-1	TRBJ1-3	-	-
CASSLVGGVNTEAFF	TGTGCCAGCAGCTTAGTAGGGGGCGTGAACACTGAAGCTTTCTTT	TRBV7-2	TRBJ1-1	TRBD1	-
CAWRAGGTNEKLFF	TGTGCCTGGAGGGCGGGGGGGACTAATGAAAAACTGTTTTTT	TRBV30	TRBJ1-4	-	-
CASSISRGLDEQYF	TGTGCCAGTAGTATCAGCAGGGGGCTCGACGAGCAGTACTTC	TRBV19	TRBJ2-7	TRBD1	-
CASSLSGRATEAFF	TGTGCCAGCAGCCTGTCGGGCAGGGCGACTGAAGCTTTCTTT	TRBV7-8	TRBJ1-1	-	-
CASSYSGGDYGYTF	TGTGCCAGCAGTTACTCAGGAGGGGACTATGGCTACACCTTC	TRBV6-6	TRBJ1-2	-	-
CASSSWGQGTDTQYF	-	TRBV21-1	TRBJ2-3	-	-
CAWRVGGYEQYF	TGTGCCTGGAGGGTCGGGGGCTACGAGCAGTACTTC	TRBV30	TRBJ2-7	-	-
CASSFVAIRQNTEAFF	TGTGCCAGCAGCTTTGTAGCGATTCGGCAGAACACTGAAGCTTTCTTT	TRBV7-2	TRBJ1-1	-	-
CSVVGGAKNIQYF	TGCAGCGTTGTCGGGGGGGCCAAAAACATTCAGTACTTC	TRBV29-1	TRBJ2-4	TRBD2	-
CATSSGRGGKAFHEQYF	TGTGCCACCAGCAGTGGGAGAGGGGGAAAGGCGTTCCACGAGCAGTACTTC	TRBV15	TRBJ2-7	-	-
CASSLMRGSTDTQYF	TGTGCCAGCAGTTTAATGAGGGGGAGCACAGATACGCAGTATTTT	TRBV27	TRBJ2-3	-	-
CASSQDRTRTNYGYTF	TGTGCCAGCAGCCAAGATCGAACAAGAACTAACTATGGCTACACCTTC	TRBV4-2	TRBJ1-2	-	-
CASSGRNTEAFF	TGCGCCAGCAGCGGTAGGAACACTGAAGCTTTCTTT	TRBV5-1	TRBJ1-1	-	-
CAWRGTGNTEAFF	TGTGCCTGGAGGGGTACAGGGAACACTGAAGCTTTCTTT	TRBV30	TRBJ1-1	-	-
CASSLSPGLAGTSSYNEQFF	TGTGCCAGCAGCCTCTCACCGGGACTAGCGGGGACCAGCTCCTACAATGAGCAGTTCTTC	TRBV7-3	TRBJ2-1	TRBD2	-
CASSSYSGSSYEQYF	TGTGCCAGTAGTAGCTACAGCGGAAGCTCCTACGAGCAGTACTTC	TRBV19	TRBJ2-7	-	once
CASSLAGGGASYNEQFF	TGCGCCAGCAGCTTGGCCGGAGGGGGGGCCTCCTACAATGAGCAGTTCTTC	TRBV5-1	TRBJ2-1	-	once
CASSIAGRGVNTEAFF	TGTGCCAGTAGTATAGCGGGCAGGGGGGTGAACACTGAAGCTTTCTTT	TRBV19	TRBJ1-1	TRBD1	-